This T cell receptor (beta chain) was sequenced for a study of T cell responses to AZD1222 COVID-19 vaccine. Findings and limits, study-wide: Increases in Spike-specific TCR breadth and depth were seen after two AZD1222 doses. Reports indicate that nearly half of spike-specific TCRs are directed at unmutated variant regions. The CD4 TCRs associated with vaccination extended across spike and predominated at 160-218 and 743-854. Clonal diversity was possibly underestimated, and the donors were mostly white British, with more females.

This clone was picked up one time. Its antigen remains unknown. Sequenced by immunoSEQ multiplex PCR; TCRdb stores in-frame clones only, minus some. Here the sample spans under 150,000 clones, around 90% being singletons. The CDR3 runs to 13 residues. From germline, CDR1 is SGHTA and CDR2 FQGNSA. The germline V and J ends were trimmed by 1 base and 5 bases, with 6 bases remaining between them. The sample in question was peripheral blood, obtained on day 0 of AZD1222 vaccination. This receptor was identified in an adult in good health. The genes are TRBV7-2 and TRBJ2-4; tentatively, D is TRBD1 (5 bases). The CDR3, as DNA: TGTGCCAGCAGCTTAGGCAGGGAAAACATTCAGTACTTC. This translates into CASSLGRENIQYF. The full variable domain, rest sourced from reference TRBV7-2 and TRBJ2-4, is GAGVSQSPSNKVTEKGKDVELRCDPISGHTALYWYRQSLGQGLEFLIYFQGNSAPDKSGLPSDRFSAERTGGSVSTLTIQRTQQEDSAVYLCASSLGRENIQYFGAGTRLSVL.